This TCR beta chain was retrieved from a study of blood T cell repertoires in COVID-19. The germline V gene has CDR1 ENHRY and CDR2 SYGVKD. The CDR3 loop spans 14 amino acids. V was clipped by 10 bases and J by 5 bases, with 18 bases between them. As originally analysed: Reference gene primer amplification gave estimated nucleated cell counts. Profiling relied on immunoSEQ multiplex PCR, and the TCRdb table lists in-frame clones only, not all of them. V, J and clone size reflect that table, while D and trimming were determined from the DNA. The sample records some 340,000 clones, 85% to 95% being singletons. The study assigned cohorts using participant-reported clinical history. All exposed participants met a person with COVID-19 within 2 weeks before entering the study.

The chain joins TRBV10-3 to TRBJ1-5; D is perhaps TRBD1 (5 bases). This TCR was recovered from a woman aged 25 to 45 who had been exposed to COVID-19. The sequencing sample was made of PBMCs or T cells enriched from blood (not recorded which). The CDR3 reads CATRFRDSDQPQHF. Here the CDR3 DNA reads TGTGCCACACGATTCCGGGACTCGGATCAGCCCCAGCATTTT.